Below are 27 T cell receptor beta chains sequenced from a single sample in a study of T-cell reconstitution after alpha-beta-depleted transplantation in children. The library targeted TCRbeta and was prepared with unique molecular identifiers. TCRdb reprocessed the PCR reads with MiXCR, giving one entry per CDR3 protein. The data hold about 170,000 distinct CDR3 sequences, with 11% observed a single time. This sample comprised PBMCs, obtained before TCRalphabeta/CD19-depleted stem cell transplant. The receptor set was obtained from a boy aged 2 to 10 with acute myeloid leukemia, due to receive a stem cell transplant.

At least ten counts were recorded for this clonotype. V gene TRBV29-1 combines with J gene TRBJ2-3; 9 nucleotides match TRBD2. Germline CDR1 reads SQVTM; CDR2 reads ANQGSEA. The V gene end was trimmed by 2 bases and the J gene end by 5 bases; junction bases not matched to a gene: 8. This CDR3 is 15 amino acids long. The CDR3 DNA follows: TGCAGCGTTGAAAATTGGCGGGGGGGCCGAGATACGCAGTATTTT. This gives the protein CSVENWRGGRDTQYF.

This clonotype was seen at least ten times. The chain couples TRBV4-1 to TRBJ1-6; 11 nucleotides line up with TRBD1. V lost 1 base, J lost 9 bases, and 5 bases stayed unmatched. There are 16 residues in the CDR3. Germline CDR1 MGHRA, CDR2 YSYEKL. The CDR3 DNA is TGCGCCAGCAGCCAAGTTTGGACAGGGGGCACTTCACCCCTCCACTTT. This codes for CASSQVWTGGTSPLHF.

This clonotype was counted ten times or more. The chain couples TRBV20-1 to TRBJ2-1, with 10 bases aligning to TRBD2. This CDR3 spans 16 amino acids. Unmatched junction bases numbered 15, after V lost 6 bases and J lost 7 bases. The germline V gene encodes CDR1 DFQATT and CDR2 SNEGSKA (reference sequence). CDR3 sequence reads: CSATPPLAGVQNEQFF. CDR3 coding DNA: TGCAGTGCCACCCCCCCGCTAGCGGGAGTCCAGAATGAGCAGTTCTTC.

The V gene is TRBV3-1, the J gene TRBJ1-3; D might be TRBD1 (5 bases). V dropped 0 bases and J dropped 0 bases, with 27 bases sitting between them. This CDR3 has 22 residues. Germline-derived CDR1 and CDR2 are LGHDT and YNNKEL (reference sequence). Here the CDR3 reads CASSQELNVAKGRINSGNTIYF. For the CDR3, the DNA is TGTGCCAGCAGCCAAGAGCTAAACGTGGCGAAGGGACGTATCAACTCTGGAAACACCATATATTTT. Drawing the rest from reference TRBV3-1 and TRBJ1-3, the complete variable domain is DTAVSQTPKYLVTQMGNDKSIKCEQNLGHDTMYWYKQDSKKFLKIMFSYNNKELIINETVPNRFSPKSPDKAHLNLHINSLELGDSAVYFCASSQELNVAKGRINSGNTIYFGEGSWLTVV.

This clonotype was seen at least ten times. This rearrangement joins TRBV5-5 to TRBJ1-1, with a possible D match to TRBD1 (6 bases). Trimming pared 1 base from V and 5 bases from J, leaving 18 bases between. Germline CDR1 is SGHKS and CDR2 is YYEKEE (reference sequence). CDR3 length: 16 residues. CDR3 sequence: CASSLRFPGEGTEAFF. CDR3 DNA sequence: TGTGCCAGCAGCTTGAGATTTCCAGGGGAGGGGACTGAAGCTTTCTTT.

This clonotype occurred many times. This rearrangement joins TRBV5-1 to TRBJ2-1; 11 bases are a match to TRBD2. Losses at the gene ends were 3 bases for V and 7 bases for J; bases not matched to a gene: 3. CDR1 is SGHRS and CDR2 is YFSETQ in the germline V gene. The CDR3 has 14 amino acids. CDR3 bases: TGCGCCAGCAGCTCGGGGACTAGCGGAAATGAGCAGTTCTTC. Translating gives CASSSGTSGNEQFF.

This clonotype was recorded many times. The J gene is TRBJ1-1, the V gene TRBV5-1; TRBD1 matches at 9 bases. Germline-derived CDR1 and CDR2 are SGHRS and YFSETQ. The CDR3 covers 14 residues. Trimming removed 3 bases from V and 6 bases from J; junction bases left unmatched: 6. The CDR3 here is CASSSTGGDAEAFF. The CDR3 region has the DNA TGCGCCAGCAGCTCGACAGGGGGGGACGCTGAAGCTTTCTTT.

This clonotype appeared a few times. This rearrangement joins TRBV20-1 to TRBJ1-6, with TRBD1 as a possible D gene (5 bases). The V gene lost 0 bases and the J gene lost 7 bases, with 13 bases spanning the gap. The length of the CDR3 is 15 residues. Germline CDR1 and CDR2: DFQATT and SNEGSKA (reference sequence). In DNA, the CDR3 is TGCAGTGCTAGAGATGGGGGGGGGGTGAATTCACCCCTCCACTTT. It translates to CSARDGGGVNSPLHF.

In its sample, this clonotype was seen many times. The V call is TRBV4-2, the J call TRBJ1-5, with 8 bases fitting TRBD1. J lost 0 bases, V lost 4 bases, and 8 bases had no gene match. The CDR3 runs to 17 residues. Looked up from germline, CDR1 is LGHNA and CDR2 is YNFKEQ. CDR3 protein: CASSLQDRVDSNQPQHF. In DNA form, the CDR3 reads TGTGCCAGCAGCCTACAGGACAGGGTAGATAGCAATCAGCCCCAGCATTTT.

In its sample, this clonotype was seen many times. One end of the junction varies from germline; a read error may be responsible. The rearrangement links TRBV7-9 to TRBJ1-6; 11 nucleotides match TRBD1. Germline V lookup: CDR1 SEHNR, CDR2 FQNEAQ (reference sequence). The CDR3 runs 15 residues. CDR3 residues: CASSLGQGDNSPLHF. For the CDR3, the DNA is TGCGCCAGCAGCTTGGGACAGGGGGATAATTCACCCCTCCACTTT. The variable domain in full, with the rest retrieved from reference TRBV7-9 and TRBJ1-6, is DTGVSQNPRHKITKRGQNVTFRCDPISEHNRLYWYRQTLGQGPEFLTYFQNEAQLEKSRLLSDRFSAERPKGSFSTLEIQRTEQGDSAMYLCASSLGQGDNSPLHFGNGTRLTVT.

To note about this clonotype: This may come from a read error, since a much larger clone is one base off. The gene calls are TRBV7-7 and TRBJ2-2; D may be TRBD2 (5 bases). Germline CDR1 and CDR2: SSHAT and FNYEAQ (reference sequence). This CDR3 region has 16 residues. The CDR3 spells CASSSGPPSNTGELSF. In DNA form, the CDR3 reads TGTGCTAGCAGCTCAGGACCACCCTCCAACACCGGGGAGCTGTCTTTT.

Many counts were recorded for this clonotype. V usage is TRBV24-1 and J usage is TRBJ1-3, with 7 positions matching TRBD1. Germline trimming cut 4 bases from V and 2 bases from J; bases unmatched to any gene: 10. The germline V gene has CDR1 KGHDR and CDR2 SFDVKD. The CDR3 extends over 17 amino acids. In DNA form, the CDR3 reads TGTGCCACCAGTGACCGAAGACAGGGAATCCCTGGAAACACCATATATTTT. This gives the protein CATSDRRQGIPGNTIYF.

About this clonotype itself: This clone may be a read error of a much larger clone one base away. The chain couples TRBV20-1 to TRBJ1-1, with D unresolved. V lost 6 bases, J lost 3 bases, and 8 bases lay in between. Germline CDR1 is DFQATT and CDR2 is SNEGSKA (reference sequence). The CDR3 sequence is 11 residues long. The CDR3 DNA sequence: TGCAGTGCAGGGCCGGACACTGAAGCTTTCTTT. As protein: CSAGPDTEAFF.

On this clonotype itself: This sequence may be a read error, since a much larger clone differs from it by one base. The CDR3 sequence: CASSSYRGAIYGDTF. CDR3 nucleotide sequence: TGTGCCAGCAGCTCCTACAGGGGGGCCATCTATGGCGACACCTTC. J is TRBJ1-2 and V is TRBV7-9; 8 positions match TRBD1. Per germline, CDR1 SEHNR and CDR2 FQNEAQ (reference sequence). The CDR3 consists of 15 residues.

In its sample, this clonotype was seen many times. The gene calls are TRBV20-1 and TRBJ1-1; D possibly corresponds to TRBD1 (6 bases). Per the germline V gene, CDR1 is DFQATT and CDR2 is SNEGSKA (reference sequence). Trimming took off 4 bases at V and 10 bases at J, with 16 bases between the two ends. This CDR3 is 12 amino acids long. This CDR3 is CSATTGISAAFF. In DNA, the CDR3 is TGCAGTGCTACGACAGGTATCTCAGCAGCTTTCTTT.

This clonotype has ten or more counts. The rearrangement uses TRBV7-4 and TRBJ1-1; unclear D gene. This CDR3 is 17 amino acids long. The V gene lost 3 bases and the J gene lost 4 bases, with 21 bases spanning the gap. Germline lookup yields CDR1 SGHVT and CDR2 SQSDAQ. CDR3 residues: CASSLPYIEGIGTEAFF. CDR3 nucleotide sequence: TGTGCCAGCAGCTTGCCCTATATTGAGGGCATCGGCACTGAAGCTTTCTTT.

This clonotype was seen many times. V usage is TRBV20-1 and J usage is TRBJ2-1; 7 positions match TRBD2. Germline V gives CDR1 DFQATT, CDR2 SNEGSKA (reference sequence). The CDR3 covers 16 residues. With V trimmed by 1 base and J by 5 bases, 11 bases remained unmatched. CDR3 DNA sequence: TGCAGTGCTAGAGGACACTTCGCTAGCGGAAACAATGAGCAGTTCTTC. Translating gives CSARGHFASGNNEQFF.

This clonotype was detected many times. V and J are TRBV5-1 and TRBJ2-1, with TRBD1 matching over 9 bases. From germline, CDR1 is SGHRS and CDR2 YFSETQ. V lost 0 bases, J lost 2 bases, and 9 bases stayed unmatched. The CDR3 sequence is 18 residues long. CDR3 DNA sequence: TGCGCCAGCAGCTTGGCTATTCTCACAGGGGGCCCCTACAATGAGCAGTTCTTC. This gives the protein CASSLAILTGGPYNEQFF.

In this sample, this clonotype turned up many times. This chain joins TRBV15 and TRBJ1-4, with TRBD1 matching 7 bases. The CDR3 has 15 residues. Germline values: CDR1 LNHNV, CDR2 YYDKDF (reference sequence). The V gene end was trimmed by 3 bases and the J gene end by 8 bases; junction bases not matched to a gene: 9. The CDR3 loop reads CATSSITGVGEKLFF. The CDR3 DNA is TGTGCCACCAGCAGTATCACAGGGGTGGGCGAAAAACTGTTTTTT.

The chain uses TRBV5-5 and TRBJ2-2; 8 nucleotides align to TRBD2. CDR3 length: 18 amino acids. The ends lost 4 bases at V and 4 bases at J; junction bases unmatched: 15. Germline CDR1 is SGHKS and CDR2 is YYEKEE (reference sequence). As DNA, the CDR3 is TGTGCCAGCAGCATCGGGACCTACCTCGGGGGGGGCACCGGGGAGCTGTTTTTT. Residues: CASSIGTYLGGGTGELFF.

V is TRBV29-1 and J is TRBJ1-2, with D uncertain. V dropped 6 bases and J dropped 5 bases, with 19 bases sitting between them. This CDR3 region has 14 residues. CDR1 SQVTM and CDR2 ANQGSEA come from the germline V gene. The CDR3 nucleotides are TGCAGCGTCTTCGGGCCGAAATCTAGATATGGCTACACCTTC. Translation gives CSVFGPKSRYGYTF.

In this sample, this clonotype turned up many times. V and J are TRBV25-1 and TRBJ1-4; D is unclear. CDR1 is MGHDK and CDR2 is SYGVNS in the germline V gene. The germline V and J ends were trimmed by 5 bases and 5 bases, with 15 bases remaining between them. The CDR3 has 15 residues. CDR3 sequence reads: CASSPYNEANEKLFF. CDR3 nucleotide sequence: TGTGCCAGCAGTCCTTACAATGAAGCCAATGAAAAACTGTTTTTT.

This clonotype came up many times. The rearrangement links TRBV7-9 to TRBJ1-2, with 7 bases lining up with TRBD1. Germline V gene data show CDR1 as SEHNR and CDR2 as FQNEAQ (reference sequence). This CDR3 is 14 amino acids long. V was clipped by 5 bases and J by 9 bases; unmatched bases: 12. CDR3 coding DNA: TGTGCCAGCAGCCCTAGCTCCTACAGGGGAAGCTACACCTTC. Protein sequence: CASSPSSYRGSYTF. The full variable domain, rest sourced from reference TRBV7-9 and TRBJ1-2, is DTGVSQNPRHKITKRGQNVTFRCDPISEHNRLYWYRQTLGQGPEFLTYFQNEAQLEKSRLLSDRFSAERPKGSFSTLEIQRTEQGDSAMYLCASSPSSYRGSYTFGSGTRLTVV.

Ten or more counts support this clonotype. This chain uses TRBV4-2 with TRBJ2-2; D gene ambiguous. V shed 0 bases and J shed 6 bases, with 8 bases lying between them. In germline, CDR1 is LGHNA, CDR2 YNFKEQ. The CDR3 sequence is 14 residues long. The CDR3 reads CASSQDWGSGELFF. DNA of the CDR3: TGTGCCAGCAGCCAAGATTGGGGTTCCGGGGAGCTGTTTTTT.

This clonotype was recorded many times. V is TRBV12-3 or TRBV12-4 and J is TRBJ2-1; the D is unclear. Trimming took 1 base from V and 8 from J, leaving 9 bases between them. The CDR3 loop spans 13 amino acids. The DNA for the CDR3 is TGTGCCAGCAGTTTAGTTGCTAGGCATGAGCAGTTCTTC. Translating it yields CASSLVARHEQFF.

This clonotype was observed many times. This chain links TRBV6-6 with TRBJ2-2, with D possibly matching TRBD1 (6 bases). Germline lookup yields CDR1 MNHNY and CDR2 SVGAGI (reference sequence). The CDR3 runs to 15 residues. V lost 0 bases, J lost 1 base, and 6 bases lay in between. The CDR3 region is CASSYSGQNTGELFF. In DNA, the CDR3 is TGTGCCAGCAGTTACTCGGGACAGAACACCGGGGAGCTGTTTTTT.

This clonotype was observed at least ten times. The CDR3 DNA follows: TGTGCCAGCCCAACCCTTCTTTCTGCGAGCACAGATACGCAGTATTTT. It codes for CASPTLLSASTDTQYF. The chain employs TRBV7-2 and TRBJ2-3; no firm D call. The CDR3 has 16 amino acids. Germline CDR1 SGHTA, CDR2 FQGNSA. Between the trimmed V and J ends, which lost 8 bases and 0 bases, there was a span of 18 bases.